These 29 T cell receptor beta chains were sequenced from one sample in a study of cytomegalovirus exposure and HLA in healthy donors. 13 Jbeta primers and 60 Vbeta primers were used for the PCR. Measured with immunoSEQ multiplex PCR; TCRdb has only the in-frame clones, and not every one. The data contain more than 85,000 clones, over 75% of them singletons. The specimen sequenced was PBMCs. These receptors all stem from a woman aged 40-49 years in good health and CMV-seropositive.

The genes are TRBV7-9 and TRBJ1-1, with a possible D match to TRBD1 (6 bases). Germline V gene sequence: CDR1 SEHNR, CDR2 FQNEAQ (reference sequence). V lost 3 bases and J 4 bases, leaving 12 bases between the germline ends. The CDR3 runs 14 residues. In DNA, the CDR3 is TGTGCCAGCAGCTTCCGGGTAGGGGGCACTGAAGCTTTCTTT. As protein: CASSFRVGGTEAFF. Together with reference TRBV7-9 and TRBJ1-1, the CDR3 gives the full variable domain: DTGVSQNPRHKITKRGQNVTFRCDPISEHNRLYWYRQTLGQGPEFLTYFQNEAQLEKSRLLSDRFSAERPKGSFSTLEIQRTEQGDSAMYLCASSFRVGGTEAFFGQGTRLTVV.

This chain joins TRBV19 and TRBJ1-5; the D is unclear. The CDR3 length is 16 residues. CDR1 is LNHDA, CDR2 SQIVND, per germline (reference sequence). V shed 2 bases and J shed 0 bases, with 11 bases lying between them. The chain's CDR3 is CASSIYSPYSNQPQHF. In nucleotides, the CDR3 is TGTGCCAGTAGTATATATTCCCCTTATAGCAATCAGCCCCAGCATTTT.

This clone has just a few counts. The chain carries TRBV11-1 and TRBJ2-7, with 10 nucleotides matching TRBD2. This CDR3 region has 16 residues. V was pared by 5 bases and J by 4 bases, with 11 bases of the junction left unmatched. Germline V CDR1 and CDR2: SGHAT, FQDESV (reference sequence). The CDR3 sequence is CASSPRWSGGAYEQYF. The CDR3 DNA follows: TGTGCCAGCAGCCCCCGCTGGAGCGGGGGGGCTTACGAGCAGTACTTC.

This clone appeared a few times. The gene calls are TRBV5-8 and TRBJ2-7, with 7 bases lining up with TRBD1. The CDR3 loop spans 16 amino acids. J gave up 2 bases and V 4 bases, and 12 bases lay outside the gene matches. CDR1 and CDR2 from the germline V gene are SGHTS and YDEGEE. CDR3 nucleotide sequence: TGTGCCAGCAGCGTGCGAGAGGGGGCTATTACCTACGAGCAGTACTTC. Protein: CASSVREGAITYEQYF.

The chain has TRBV27 and TRBJ1-2, with D hard to call. CDR3 length: 17 amino acids. Trimming left V 5 bases short and J 1 base short, with 20 bases between. Germline V CDR1 and CDR2: MNHEY, SMNVEV (reference sequence). CDR3 region: CASSLDGVPSDNYGYTF. CDR3 nucleotides: TGTGCCAGCAGTCTGGACGGGGTTCCTTCGGATAACTATGGCTACACCTTC.

This clone was seen once. This rearrangement joins TRBV21-1 to TRBJ2-7; the table's D call, TRBD2, has no DNA check behind it. TRBV21-1 is flagged as a pseudogene. The CDR3 is 14 amino acids. The CDR3 reads CASSPPGFLDEQYF. Written as DNA, the CDR3 is TGTGCCAGCAGCCCCCCGGGTTTTCTGGACGAGCAGTACTTC.

This chain links TRBV29-1 with TRBJ2-5, with 7 positions matching TRBD2. This CDR3 has 12 amino acids. CDR1 and CDR2 from the germline V gene are SQVTM and ANQGSEA. V was pared by 7 bases and J by 3 bases, with 5 bases of the junction left unmatched. The CDR3 nucleotides read TGCAGCGGCGGGAGTTTGGAAGAGACCCAGTACTTC. This translates into CSGGSLEETQYF.

V is TRBV11-2 and J is TRBJ2-1; unclear D gene. Germline V lookup: CDR1 SGHAT, CDR2 FQNNGV. Deletions cut 5 bases from V and 5 bases from J, with 7 bases between. The CDR3 is 12 amino acids. Here the CDR3 DNA reads TGTGCCAGCAGCCTCAGAAACAATGAGCAGTTCTTC. It translates to CASSLRNNEQFF.

This clone has only one observation. The CDR3 bases are TGTGCCAGTAGTATAGGACAGGGAAAAAACATTCAGTACTTC. Its protein product is CASSIGQGKNIQYF. The chain uses TRBV19 and TRBJ2-4; 7 positions agree with TRBD1. CDR1 is LNHDA, CDR2 SQIVND, per germline (reference sequence). This CDR3 has 14 residues. With V trimmed by 1 base and J by 4 bases, 1 base remained unmatched.

The V call is TRBV7-9, the J call TRBJ2-7, with D possibly matching TRBD1 (5 bases). Germline CDR1 SEHNR, CDR2 FQNEAQ (reference sequence). CDR3 size: 12 residues. The germline V and J ends were trimmed by 7 bases and 1 base, with 8 bases remaining between them. The CDR3 nucleotides read TGTGCCAGCACCCGACAGTCCTACGAGCAGTACTTC. Its translation is CASTRQSYEQYF.

The V call is TRBV5-1, the J call TRBJ2-7, with 7 bases that match TRBD2. The trim removed 0 bases at V and 2 bases at J, leaving 14 bases unmatched. Germline V gene sequence: CDR1 SGHRS, CDR2 YFSETQ. This CDR3 has 18 residues. The chain's CDR3 is CASSLGLSAGLQAYEQYF. In nucleotides, the CDR3 is TGCGCCAGCAGCTTGGGACTGTCGGCGGGACTACAAGCCTACGAGCAGTACTTC.

This rearrangement joins TRBV7-2 to TRBJ1-3; no clear D. The CDR3 sequence is 16 residues long. CDR1 and CDR2 (germline): SGHTA, FQGNSA. V was cut by 4 bases and J by 0 bases, with 13 bases left in between. CDR3 bases: TGTGCCAGCAGCTCTGTAGGACTGTACTCTGGAAACACCATATATTTT. Translated: CASSSVGLYSGNTIYF.

Note on this clone: Compared with germline, one end of the junction differs, possibly owing to a read error. The chain is built from TRBV7-9 and TRBJ2-1; D is unresolved. The germline CDR1 and CDR2 sequences are SEHNR and FQNEAQ (reference sequence). CDR3 length: 13 residues. In DNA form, the CDR3 reads TGTTCCAGCAGCTTAGACCACTGGAATGAGCAGTTCTTC. This codes for CSSSLDHWNEQFF.

This chain uses TRBV7-9 with TRBJ2-1; 7 nucleotides align to TRBD2. The germline V gene encodes CDR1 SEHNR and CDR2 FQNEAQ (reference sequence). The CDR3 loop spans 16 amino acids. V lost 1 base and J lost 0; bases outside the gene matches: 3. The DNA of the CDR3 is TGTGCCAGCAGCTTAGATTGGGGGGGCTCCTACAATGAGCAGTTCTTC. Translating it yields CASSLDWGGSYNEQFF.

This chain connects TRBV28 to TRBJ1-3; the D is unclear. Trimming pared 6 bases from V and 4 bases from J, leaving 16 bases between. This CDR3 is built from 15 residues. Germline CDR1 and CDR2: MDHEN and SYDVKM. CDR3 sequence reads: CASRLYPGSGNTIYF. CDR3 in DNA: TGTGCCAGCAGACTCTATCCGGGGTCCGGAAACACCATATATTTT.

The chain carries TRBV6-1 and TRBJ2-2; D possibly corresponds to TRBD2 (5 bases). The V end was cut by 6 bases, the J end by 7 bases, with 12 bases between. This CDR3 is built from 13 residues. Germline V gene lookup returns CDR1 MNHNS and CDR2 SASEGT. The CDR3 DNA reads TGTGCCAGCAGCCCGACACGGGGCGGGGAGCTGTTTTTT. This sequence encodes CASSPTRGGELFF.

The V gene is TRBV5-1, the J gene TRBJ1-2, with D possibly TRBD1 on 6 matching bases. Trimming took 4 bases from V and 4 from J, leaving 14 bases between them. This CDR3 contains 14 residues. CDR1 is SGHRS and CDR2 is YFSETQ in the germline V gene. For the CDR3, the DNA is TGCGCCAGCAGCCAAGGGGGGGCTAGCTATGGCTACACCTTC. Amino acid sequence: CASSQGGASYGYTF.

This chain uses TRBV7-9 with TRBJ1-5; possible D gene TRBD1, 5 bases. This CDR3 region has 14 residues. The germline gives CDR1 SEHNR, CDR2 FQNEAQ (reference sequence). Trimming shortened V by 5 bases and J by 4 bases, and 12 bases separated the two germline ends. The CDR3 coding sequence is TGTGCCAGCAGCCCGGGAGGGGCGAATCAGCCCCAGCATTTT. Translated: CASSPGGANQPQHF. Full variable domain (outside the CDR3, taken from reference TRBV7-9 and TRBJ1-5): DTGVSQNPRHKITKRGQNVTFRCDPISEHNRLYWYRQTLGQGPEFLTYFQNEAQLEKSRLLSDRFSAERPKGSFSTLEIQRTEQGDSAMYLCASSPGGANQPQHFGDGTRLSIL.

V and J are TRBV4-1 and TRBJ1-5; D remains unclear. V shed 1 base and J shed 4 bases, with 5 bases lying between them. The CDR3 consists of 13 residues. CDR1 is MGHRA and CDR2 is YSYEKL in the germline V gene. The CDR3 protein is CASSQATNQPQHF. The DNA of the CDR3 is TGCGCCAGCAGCCAAGCTACTAATCAGCCCCAGCATTTT.

The V gene is TRBV6-5, the J gene TRBJ2-1, with D maybe TRBD1 (7 bases). CDR1 MNHEY and CDR2 SVGAGI come from the germline V gene. V gave up 2 bases and J gave up 7 bases, with 12 bases separating them. The CDR3 loop spans 14 amino acids. This CDR3 is CASSYGQGGNEQFF. The CDR3, as DNA: TGTGCCAGCAGTTACGGGCAGGGGGGAAATGAGCAGTTCTTC.

The chain uses TRBV11-3 and TRBJ2-7; D gene ambiguous. CDR1 and CDR2 from the germline V gene are SGHNT and YENEEA. V was pared by 6 bases and J by 3 bases, with 15 bases between. This CDR3 region has 14 residues. CDR3 DNA sequence: TGTGCCAGCAGATCACAAGGAAGAGGCTACGAGCAGTACTTC. Encoded protein: CASRSQGRGYEQYF.

The chain is built from TRBV7-2 and TRBJ2-7; 7 positions agree with TRBD2. The ends lost 4 bases at V and 7 bases at J; junction bases unmatched: 7. There are 13 residues in the CDR3. In germline, CDR1 is SGHTA, CDR2 FQGNSA. CDR3 residues: CASSWLPGGEQYF. The CDR3 region has the DNA TGTGCCAGCAGCTGGCTACCGGGGGGAGAGCAGTACTTC.

This rearrangement joins TRBV5-1 to TRBJ2-3, with 7 nucleotides matching TRBD1. Per the germline V gene, CDR1 is SGHRS and CDR2 is YFSETQ. This CDR3 is 15 amino acids long. V was pared by 6 bases and J by 0 bases, with 7 bases of the junction left unmatched. This chain's CDR3 is CASKQQGDSTDTQYF. CDR3 bases: TGCGCCAGCAAACAGCAGGGGGATAGCACAGATACGCAGTATTTT.

The chain uses TRBV7-9 and TRBJ2-1; 10 bases fit TRBD2. Germline trimming cut 5 bases from V and 2 bases from J; bases unmatched to any gene: 9. This CDR3 is built from 17 residues. Germline V CDR1 and CDR2: SEHNR, FQNEAQ (reference sequence). DNA for the CDR3: TGTGCCAGCAGCCTTAGCGGGAGGACCCGGCCCTACAATGAGCAGTTCTTC. It translates to CASSLSGRTRPYNEQFF.

The chain is built from TRBV7-9 and TRBJ1-1; TRBD1 agrees at 9 bases. With 1 base clipped from V and 1 base from J, the junction kept 4 bases outside the gene matches. This CDR3 comprises 16 residues. Germline values: CDR1 SEHNR, CDR2 FQNEAQ (reference sequence). The DNA for the CDR3 is TGTGCCAGCAGCTTAGATAGGGGACAGGGGAACACTGAAGCTTTCTTT. Amino acid sequence: CASSLDRGQGNTEAFF.

This clone was found a few times. The conserved phenylalanine or tryptophan normally closing the CDR3 is absent here, so this likely arose from a read error. The DNA is left out, because the CDR3 cannot be placed on it with certainty; the CDR3 is given as TCRdb lists it. The chain has TRBV28 and TRBJ1-2. Germline CDR1 and CDR2: MDHEN and SYDVKM. Termini included, the CDR3 measures 12 amino acids. The CDR3 loop is CASSSPSEGGLL.

This clone was counted once. The chain is built from TRBV6-5 and TRBJ2-1; the match to TRBD2 covers 10 bases. V shed 5 bases and J 0 bases; nucleotides not matched to a gene: 1. The CDR3 contains 15 residues. Germline CDR1 reads MNHEY; CDR2 reads SVGAGI. The CDR3 sequence: CASSIAGGSYNEQFF. CDR3 DNA: TGTGCCAGCAGTATAGCGGGAGGCTCCTACAATGAGCAGTTCTTC.

J is TRBJ1-6 and V is TRBV6-5; D may be TRBD1 (5 bases). The CDR3 sequence is 14 residues long. V lost 6 bases to trimming and J lost 8 bases, with 14 bases between them. CDR1 and CDR2 (germline): MNHEY, SVGAGI. This CDR3 is CASSRETVDSPLHF. The CDR3 DNA follows: TGTGCCAGCAGCCGAGAGACAGTCGATTCACCCCTCCACTTT.

This chain uses TRBV7-9 with TRBJ1-4; tentatively, D is TRBD1 (5 bases). Germline V gives CDR1 SEHNR, CDR2 FQNEAQ (reference sequence). Trimming took off 5 bases at V and 4 bases at J, with 20 bases between the two ends. This CDR3 has 17 amino acids. The CDR3: CASSQPGEGGFNEKLFF. Written as DNA, the CDR3 is TGTGCCAGCAGCCAACCGGGGGAGGGAGGGTTTAATGAAAAACTGTTTTTT.